Described below is a single T cell receptor beta chain sequence and its context. V lost 5 bases to trimming and J lost 6 bases; unmatched junction nucleotides: 9. Germline V lookup: CDR1 SGHDT, CDR2 YYEEEE. The CDR3 is 15 residues long. The repertoire was sequenced with immunoSEQ multiplex PCR; TCRdb's copy has only in-frame clones and lacks some. The table shows 80,000 to 95,000 clones, with about 90% occurring only once. This record comes from a study of blood T cell repertoires in COVID-19. Overall study: The United States, Italy and Spain supplied acute and convalescent COVID-19 samples. T cells, B-cell-depleted T cells, or PBMCs supplied cDNA or gDNA.

The chain recombines TRBV5-6 with TRBJ2-2; 8 bases map to TRBD2. What was sequenced was peripheral blood. The sequence came from a human donor with active COVID-19. The donor label of this sample is uncertain. This CDR3 is CASSKAGTRSGELFF. The CDR3 DNA follows: TGTGCCAGCAGTAAGGCCGGGACTAGGTCCGGGGAGCTGTTTTTT.